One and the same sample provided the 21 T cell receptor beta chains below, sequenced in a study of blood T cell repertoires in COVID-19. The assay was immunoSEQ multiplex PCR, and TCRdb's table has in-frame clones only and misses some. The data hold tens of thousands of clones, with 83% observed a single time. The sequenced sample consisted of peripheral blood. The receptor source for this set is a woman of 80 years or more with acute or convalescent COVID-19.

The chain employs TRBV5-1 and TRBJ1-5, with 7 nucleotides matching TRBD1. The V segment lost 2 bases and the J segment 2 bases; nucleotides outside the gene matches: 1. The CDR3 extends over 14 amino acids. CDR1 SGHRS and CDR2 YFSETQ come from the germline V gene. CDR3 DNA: TGCGCCAGCAGCTTTGGACAGGGCAATCAGCCCCAGCATTTT. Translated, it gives CASSFGQGNQPQHF.

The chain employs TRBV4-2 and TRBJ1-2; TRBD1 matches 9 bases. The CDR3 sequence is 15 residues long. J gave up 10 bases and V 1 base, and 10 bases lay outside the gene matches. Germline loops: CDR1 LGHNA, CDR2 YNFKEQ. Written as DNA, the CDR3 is TGTGCCAGCAGCCAAGTTTCCGGGACAGGGAGGGTCTACACCTTC. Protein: CASSQVSGTGRVYTF.

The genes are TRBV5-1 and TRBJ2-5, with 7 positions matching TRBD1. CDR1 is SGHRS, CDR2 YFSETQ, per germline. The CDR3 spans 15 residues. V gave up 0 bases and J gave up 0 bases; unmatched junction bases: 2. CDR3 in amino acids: CASSLGQGYQETQYF. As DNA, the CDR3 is TGCGCCAGCAGCTTGGGACAGGGATACCAAGAGACCCAGTACTTC.

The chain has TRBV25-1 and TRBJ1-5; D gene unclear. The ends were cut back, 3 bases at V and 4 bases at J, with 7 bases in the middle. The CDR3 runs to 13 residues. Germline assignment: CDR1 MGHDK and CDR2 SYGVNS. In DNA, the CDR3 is TGTGCCAGCAGTGATCACAAAAATCAGCCCCAGCATTTT. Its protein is CASSDHKNQPQHF.

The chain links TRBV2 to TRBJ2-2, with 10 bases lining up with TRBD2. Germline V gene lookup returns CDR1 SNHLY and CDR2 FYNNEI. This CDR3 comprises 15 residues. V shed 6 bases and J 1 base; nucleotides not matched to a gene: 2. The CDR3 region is CASSRLAGNTGELFF. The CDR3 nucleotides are TGTGCCAGCAGCCGACTAGCGGGGAACACCGGGGAGCTGTTTTTT.

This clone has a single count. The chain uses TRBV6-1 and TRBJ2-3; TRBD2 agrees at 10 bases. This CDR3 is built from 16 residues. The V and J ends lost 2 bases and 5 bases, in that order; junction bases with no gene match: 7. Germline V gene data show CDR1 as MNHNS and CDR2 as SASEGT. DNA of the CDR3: TGTGCCAGCAGTGAACACTTCCGACTAGCGGGAGATACGCAGTATTTT. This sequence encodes CASSEHFRLAGDTQYF.

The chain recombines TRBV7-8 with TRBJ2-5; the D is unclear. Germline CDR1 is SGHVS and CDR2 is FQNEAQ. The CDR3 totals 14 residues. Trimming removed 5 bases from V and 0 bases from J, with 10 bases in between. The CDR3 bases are TGTGCCAGCAGCGCTCAGGCGTACCAAGAGACCCAGTACTTC. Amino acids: CASSAQAYQETQYF.

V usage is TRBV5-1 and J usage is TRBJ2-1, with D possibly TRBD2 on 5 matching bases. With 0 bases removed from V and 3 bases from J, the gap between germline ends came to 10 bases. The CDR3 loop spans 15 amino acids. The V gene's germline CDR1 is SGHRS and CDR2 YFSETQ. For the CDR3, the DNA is TGCGCCAGCAGCTTGGTCGGGAAGGGCTACAATGAGCAGTTCTTC. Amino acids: CASSLVGKGYNEQFF.

This CDR3 reads CSVEGQGGTEAFF. CDR3 coding DNA: TGCAGCGTTGAAGGACAGGGGGGCACTGAAGCTTTCTTT. The chain recombines TRBV29-1 with TRBJ1-1, with 9 bases fitting TRBD1. The CDR3 loop spans 13 amino acids. The germline V gene has CDR1 SQVTM and CDR2 ANQGSEA. Losses at the gene ends were 1 base for V and 4 bases for J; bases not matched to a gene: 1.

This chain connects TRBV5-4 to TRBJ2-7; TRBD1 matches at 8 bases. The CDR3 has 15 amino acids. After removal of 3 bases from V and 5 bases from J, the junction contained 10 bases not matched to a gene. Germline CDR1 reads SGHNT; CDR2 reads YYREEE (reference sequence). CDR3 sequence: CASSSPQGARHEQYF. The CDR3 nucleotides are TGTGCCAGCAGCTCCCCCCAGGGGGCGCGCCACGAGCAGTACTTC.

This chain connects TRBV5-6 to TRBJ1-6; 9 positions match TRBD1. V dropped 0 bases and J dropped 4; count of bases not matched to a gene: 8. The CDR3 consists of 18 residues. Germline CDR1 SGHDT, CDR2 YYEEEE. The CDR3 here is CASSLDNSGTGYNSPLHF. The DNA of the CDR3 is TGTGCCAGCAGCTTGGACAATTCCGGGACAGGGTATAATTCACCCCTCCACTTT. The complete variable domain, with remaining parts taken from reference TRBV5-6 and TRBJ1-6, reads DAGVTQSPTHLIKTRGQQVTLRCSPKSGHDTVSWYQQALGQGPQFIFQYYEEEERQRGNFPDRFSGHQFPNYSSELNVNALLLGDSALYLCASSLDNSGTGYNSPLHFGNGTRLTVT.

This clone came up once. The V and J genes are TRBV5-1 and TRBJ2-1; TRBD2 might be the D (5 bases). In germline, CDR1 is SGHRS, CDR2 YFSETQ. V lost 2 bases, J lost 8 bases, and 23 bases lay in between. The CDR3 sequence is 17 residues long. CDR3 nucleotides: TGCGCCAGCAGCTTAAGGAGCGCGACGGGGATCCTCTATGAGCAGTTCTTC. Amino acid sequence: CASSLRSATGILYEQFF.

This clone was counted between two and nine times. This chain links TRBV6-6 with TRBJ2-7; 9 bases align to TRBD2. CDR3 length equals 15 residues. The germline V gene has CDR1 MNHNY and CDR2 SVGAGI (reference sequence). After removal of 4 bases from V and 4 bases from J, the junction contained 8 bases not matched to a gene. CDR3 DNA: TGTGCCAGCAGTTCTAGCGGGATGGCGGCTTACGAGCAGTACTTC. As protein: CASSSSGMAAYEQYF.

This CDR3 is CASSLSADTQYF. The CDR3 DNA sequence: TGTGCCAGCAGCTTATCTGCGGATACGCAGTATTTT. The chain carries TRBV7-2 and TRBJ2-3, with D unresolved. This CDR3 has 12 residues. The V end lost 2 bases, the J end lost 6 bases, and 6 bases lay between the germline ends. From germline, CDR1 is SGHTA and CDR2 FQGNSA.

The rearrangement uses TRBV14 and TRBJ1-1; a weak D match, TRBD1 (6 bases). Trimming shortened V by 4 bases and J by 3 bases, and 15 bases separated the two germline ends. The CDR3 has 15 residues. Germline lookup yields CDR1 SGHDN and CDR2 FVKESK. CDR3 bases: TGTGCCAGCAGCCCCCCGGGGCGGGGGCACACTGAAGCTTTCTTT. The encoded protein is CASSPPGRGHTEAFF.

The CDR3 sequence is CASSRGSWYEQFF. Here the CDR3 DNA reads TGCGCCAGCAGTCGCGGGAGCTGGTATGAGCAGTTCTTC. The chain has TRBV10-2 and TRBJ2-1, with 7 bases that match TRBD2. V shed 5 bases and J 8 bases; nucleotides not matched to a gene: 6. CDR3 length: 13 residues. Germline lookup yields CDR1 WSHSY and CDR2 SAAADI.

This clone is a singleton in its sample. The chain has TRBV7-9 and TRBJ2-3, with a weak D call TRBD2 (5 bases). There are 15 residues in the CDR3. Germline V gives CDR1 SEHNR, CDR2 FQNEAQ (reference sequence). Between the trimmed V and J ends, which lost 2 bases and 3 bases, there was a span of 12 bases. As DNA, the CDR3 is TGTGCCAGCAGCTTATGGAGGAGCCGAACAGATACGCAGTATTTT. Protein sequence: CASSLWRSRTDTQYF.

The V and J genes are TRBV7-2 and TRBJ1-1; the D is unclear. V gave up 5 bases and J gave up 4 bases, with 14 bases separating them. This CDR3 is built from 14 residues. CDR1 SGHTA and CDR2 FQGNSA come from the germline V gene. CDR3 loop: CASSLLGASTEAFF. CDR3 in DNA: TGTGCCAGCAGCCTGTTGGGCGCCTCCACTGAAGCTTTCTTT.

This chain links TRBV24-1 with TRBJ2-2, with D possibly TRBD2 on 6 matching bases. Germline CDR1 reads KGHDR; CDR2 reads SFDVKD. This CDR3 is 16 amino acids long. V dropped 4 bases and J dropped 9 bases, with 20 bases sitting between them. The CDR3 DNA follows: TGTGCCACCAGTGAACCCCCCAGCGGGCGCCAGCGGGAGCTGTTTTTT. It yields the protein CATSEPPSGRQRELFF.

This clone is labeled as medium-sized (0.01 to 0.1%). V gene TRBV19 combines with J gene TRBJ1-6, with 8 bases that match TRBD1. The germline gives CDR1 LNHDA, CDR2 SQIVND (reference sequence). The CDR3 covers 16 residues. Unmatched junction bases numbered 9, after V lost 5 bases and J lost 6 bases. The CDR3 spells CASSVQGALGNSPLHF. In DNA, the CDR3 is TGTGCCAGTAGTGTGCAGGGGGCGCTGGGTAATTCACCCCTCCACTTT.

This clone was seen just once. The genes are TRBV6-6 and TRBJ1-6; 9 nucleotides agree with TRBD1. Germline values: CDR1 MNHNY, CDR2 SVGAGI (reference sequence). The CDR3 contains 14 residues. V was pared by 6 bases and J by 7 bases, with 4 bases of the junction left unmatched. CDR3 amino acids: CASRVTGGNSPLHF. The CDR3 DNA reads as TGTGCCAGCAGGGTGACAGGGGGAAATTCACCCCTCCACTTT.